The following is a T cell receptor beta chain sequence with its context. No antigen is known for it. Base qualities are not at hand, and no much larger clone is one base apart. This entry comes from a study of blood T cell repertoires in COVID-19 (TCRdb year 2020). Notes on the research overall: Samples from collaborators originated in the United States, Italy and Spain and spanned both the acute and convalescent phases of COVID-19. The dataset comprised deeply sampled blood TCRbeta repertoires from subjects exposed to, actively infected with, or recovered from COVID-19. HLA class I and class II types, where available, came from metadata supplied by the sample provider rather than from assay-based typing. Nearly every sample came with metadata listing a de-identified subject ID, COVID-19 status, age in years and sex. The samples were drawn from the first 160 participants of the ongoing ImmuneRACE study and from 950 to 1,500 subjects provided by 6 global collaborators. The prospective study material was composed of cDNA or gDNA derived from T cells, B-cell-depleted T cells, or PBMCs. The repertoires were released in a freely available public database meant as a resource for research on the immune response to SARS-CoV-2. The investigation overall reported the following: The quantity of clinical and demographic metadata differed by source and by participant and was supplied without curation.

Enrolling through a virtual design, the prospective study's participants ranged in age from about 18 to 89 years and lived across some 22 United States geographic areas. Cohort assignment in the prospective study relied on participant-reported clinical history from a screening survey and a study questionnaire. Recovered participants in ImmuneRACE Cohort 3 were defined by two consecutive negative NP/OP PCR tests, clearance by a healthcare professional, or resolution of symptoms. In the prospective study, whole blood, serum and a nasopharyngeal or oropharyngeal swab were collected from each participant by mobile phlebotomists. Participants in the prospective study had the option to provide additional blood draws and questionnaires over a 2-month period. Blood samples from the prospective study were shipped frozen or at room temperature prior to DNA extraction. TCRbeta CDR3 regions were amplified from genomic DNA by means of the immunoSEQ Assay, a bias-controlled multiplex PCR. The source study handled its data this way. The number of nucleated cells in each sample was estimated by amplification of reference gene primers within the assay. To quantify the absolute abundance of each unique TCRbeta CDR3 rearrangement, sequence reads were collapsed and filtered. Productive Simpson clonality was computed per sample as the square root of Simpson's diversity index over productive rearrangements. TCRdb took over this immuneACCESS table, retaining in-frame rearrangements with V and J assigned. Such tables are incomplete; in checked studies, under half of the missing clones stem from an unresolved V gene, and the remainder is unexplained. The DNA gave D and trimming, while V, J and clone size come from that table. This sample comprises roughly 400,000 clones, roughly 91% of them detected only once. About 0.57% of the sample belongs to the ten largest clones.

Trimming leaves V shorter by 4 bases and J shorter by 2 bases, with the junction holding 12 bases beyond the gene matches. The CDR3, cysteine through phenylalanine, is 16 amino acids long. Only CDR3 DNA is held: 48 bases, read in frame from base 1. CDR1 and CDR2 (SGHNT, YYREEE) derive from the germline V gene (reference sequence). The sample comprised PBMCs or T cells enriched from blood (not recorded which). The V and J genes are TRBV5-4 and TRBJ2-7, with 7 middle bases fitting TRBD2. This receptor was identified in a man in his late teens or twenties who had recovered from COVID-19. The nucleotide sequence reads TGTGCCAGCAGCGATAGCGGTGGGAGGGGCCCCTACGAGCAGTACTTC. It specifies CASSDSGGRGPYEQYF.